The clone carrying this TCR beta chain was recorded at least ten times. As yet, its antigen is unknown. TCRdb fed the 5' RACE reads into MiXCR, producing one record per CDR3 protein. The sample contains about 210,000 distinct CDR3 sequences, roughly 8.2% of which appear only once. CDR3 size: 14 residues. Trimming left V 0 bases short and J 7 bases short, with 13 bases between. Per germline, CDR1 DFQATT and CDR2 SNEGSKA (reference sequence). These data belong to a study of CD8 T cells in ankylosing spondylitis. Study-level points and caveats: Roughly eight highly homologous variants formed a TCR beta motif that appeared characteristic of ankylosing spondylitis blood.

Sample: blood, either unsorted or a sorted T cell fraction (not recorded which). The receptor comes from a female donor with ankylosing spondylitis or in good health (not recorded which). The chain couples TRBV20-1 to TRBJ2-1; the D is unclear. The CDR3 reads CSARDPLRPNEQFF. The CDR3 coding sequence is TGCAGTGCTAGAGATCCCCTCAGACCGAATGAGCAGTTCTTC.